The present TCR beta chain was sequenced within a study of blood T cell repertoires in COVID-19 (dated by TCRdb to the early 2020s). Turning to the overall study: Samples from collaborators originated in the United States, Italy and Spain and spanned both the acute and convalescent phases of COVID-19. The prospective study material was composed of cDNA or gDNA derived from T cells, B-cell-depleted T cells, or PBMCs. Subjects who had been exposed to COVID-19, were actively infected with it, or had recovered from it provided the deeply sampled blood TCRbeta repertoires that made up the dataset. The repertoires were released in a freely available public database intended as a resource for research on the immune response to SARS-CoV-2. Samples came from the ongoing ImmuneRACE study (first 160 participants) plus 1,254 subjects from 6 global collaborators. Sample metadata almost always included a de-identified subject ID, COVID-19 status, age in years and sex. Where HLA class I and class II types were available, the types were taken from metadata supplied by the sample provider, not from assay-based typing.

Overall results and qualifications from the work: Clinical and demographic metadata were provided uncurated, with the amount varying by source and participant.

Comment on this clone: Its antigen is currently not known. No clone much larger than this one lies a single base away; base qualities are absent.

At one collaborating source in Seattle, patients were enrolled during active infection and were followed longitudinally through the course of disease. The collaborating institutions used their own protocols to collect whole blood in K2EDTA tubes. For TCRbeta analysis, collaborator samples were shipped as frozen whole blood, as isolated PBMCs, or as DNA extracted from either sample type. TCRbeta CDR3 regions were amplified from genomic DNA by means of the immunoSEQ Assay, a bias-controlled multiplex PCR. Per the authors' processing: The number of nucleated cells in each sample was estimated by amplification of reference gene primers within the assay. Sequence reads were collapsed and filtered to measure the absolute abundance of every unique TCRbeta CDR3 rearrangement. For each sample, productive Simpson clonality was calculated by taking the square root of Simpson's diversity index across productive rearrangements. Here the immuneACCESS table is served through TCRdb, limited to in-frame sequences with V and J called. Missing clones are a known gap in these copies; in checked studies unresolved V genes cover under half, and the rest lacks a known reason. V, J and clone size are those of that table, while D and trimming were read from the DNA. Within this sample are roughly 190,000 clones, with roughly 90% of them counted one time only. Together, the top ten hold over 9.5% of the sample.

CDR1 and CDR2 are drawn from the germline V gene: ENHRY, SYGVKD. The CDR3 goes from the cysteine to the phenylalanine over 15 residues. The entry retains the CDR3 DNA only, 45 bases that are in frame from base 1. The V end gives up 1 base and the J end 6 bases, leaving 4 bases in the junction not matched to a gene. Here the chain combines TRBV10-3 and TRBJ2-1; 9 of the junction bases match TRBD2. The clonotype originates from a woman aged 55 to 70 with COVID-19, enrolled during active disease. The sequenced sample consisted of peripheral blood. The nucleotide sequence is given as TGTGCCATCAGTGAGTGGGCGGGAGGGGTCAATGAGCAGTTCTTC. Its coded protein is CAISEWAGGVNEQFF.